This T cell receptor beta chain was observed in a study of cytomegalovirus exposure and HLA in healthy donors. 60 Vbeta and 13 Jbeta primers were used in PCR. Using immunoSEQ multiplex PCR, the repertoire was profiled, and TCRdb retains in-frame clones only, with some absent. The sample lists 100,000 to 150,000 clones, 76% occurring once. The CDR3 loop spans 15 amino acids. Germline values: CDR1 SGHTS, CDR2 YDEGEE. Trimming left V 0 bases short and J 4 bases short, with 13 bases between. The rearrangement links TRBV5-8 to TRBJ1-1; tentatively, D is TRBD1 (5 bases). The sequence was obtained from a man in his fifties in good health and CMV-seronegative. The sample consisted of PBMCs. Here the CDR3 DNA reads TGTGCCAGCAGCTTGGACGCAGGGTGGGGCACTGAAGCTTTCTTT. Translating it yields CASSLDAGWGTEAFF.